The 26 T cell receptor beta chains reported below all come from one sample, sequenced in a study of blood T cell repertoires in COVID-19. Clones were read by immunoSEQ multiplex PCR, and TCRdb kept only the in-frame ones, dropping some. The sample contains approximately 300,000 clones, roughly 91% of which appear only once. Sequenced material: PBMCs or T cells enriched from blood (not recorded which). The receptors come from a woman aged 25 to 39 who had recovered from COVID-19.

This clone was recorded once. J is TRBJ1-1 and V is TRBV7-9, with D tentatively TRBD1 (6 bases). V was cut by 5 bases and J by 7 bases, with 17 bases left in between. Germline values: CDR1 SEHNR, CDR2 FQNEAQ (reference sequence). The CDR3 spans 14 residues. The chain's CDR3 is CASSKGGFFVEAFF. The CDR3 DNA reads as TGTGCCAGCAGCAAGGGGGGGTTTTTTGTTGAAGCTTTCTTT.

This CDR3 reads CASSLRDRVFYEQYF. For the CDR3, the DNA is TGTGCCAGCAGTCTCCGGGACAGGGTGTTCTACGAGCAGTACTTC. The chain recombines TRBV6-2 or TRBV6-3 with TRBJ2-7; 9 bases line up with TRBD1. CDR3 length equals 15 residues. V was pared by 5 bases and J by 3 bases, with 8 bases of the junction left unmatched. Germline CDR1 and CDR2: MNHEY and SVGEGT.

The rearrangement uses TRBV11-1 and TRBJ1-1; D uncertain. V lost 3 bases to trimming and J lost 4 bases, with 18 bases between them. The CDR3 sequence is 16 residues long. Germline CDR1 reads SGHAT; CDR2 reads FQDESV (reference sequence). CDR3 residues: CASSFEGRVSATEAFF. The CDR3 bases are TGTGCCAGCAGCTTCGAGGGCCGGGTTTCGGCCACTGAAGCTTTCTTT.

V usage is TRBV27 and J usage is TRBJ1-4; maybe TRBD1 (6 bases). The germline V gene has CDR1 MNHEY and CDR2 SMNVEV (reference sequence). CDR3 length equals 14 residues. V gave up 6 bases and J gave up 1 base, with 9 bases separating them. CDR3 protein: CASSRTVTNEKLFF. The CDR3 DNA reads TGTGCCAGCAGCCGGACAGTAACTAATGAAAAACTGTTTTTT.

This chain uses TRBV7-9 with TRBJ1-1, with a possible D match to TRBD1 (5 bases). The CDR3 spans 15 residues. Germline assignment: CDR1 SEHNR and CDR2 FQNEAQ (reference sequence). Deletions cut 2 bases from V and 3 bases from J, with 13 bases between. The CDR3 DNA reads as TGTGCCAGCAGCTTACGTCCCGGGACTTACACTGAAGCTTTCTTT. Protein: CASSLRPGTYTEAFF.

The V and J genes are TRBV5-1 and TRBJ2-1; D perhaps matches TRBD1 (6 bases). CDR1 is SGHRS, CDR2 YFSETQ, per germline. The CDR3 runs 17 residues. V gave up 1 base and J gave up 0 bases, with 14 bases separating them. CDR3 in DNA: TGCGCCAGCAGCTTGACAGGGTTAACGGCCTCCTACAATGAGCAGTTCTTC. It specifies CASSLTGLTASYNEQFF.

The rearrangement uses TRBV7-9 and TRBJ2-3; tentatively, D is TRBD2 (5 bases). Germline loops: CDR1 SEHNR, CDR2 FQNEAQ (reference sequence). This CDR3 comprises 15 residues. The V and J ends lost 1 base and 3 bases respectively, with 11 bases between them. The CDR3 region has the DNA TGTGCCAGCAGCTTAGGTACCAGCGGTACAGATACGCAGTATTTT. Translated, it gives CASSLGTSGTDTQYF. Variable domain in full (rest from reference TRBV7-9 and TRBJ2-3): DTGVSQNPRHKITKRGQNVTFRCDPISEHNRLYWYRQTLGQGPEFLTYFQNEAQLEKSRLLSDRFSAERPKGSFSTLEIQRTEQGDSAMYLCASSLGTSGTDTQYFGPGTRLTVL.

CDR3 amino acids: CASSLDQGGSPLHF. CDR3 bases: TGTGCCAGCAGCCTGGACCAAGGAGGTTCACCCCTCCACTTT. This chain joins TRBV6-5 and TRBJ1-6; D gene unclear. CDR1 is MNHEY, CDR2 SVGAGI, per germline. There are 14 residues in the CDR3. V lost 6 bases to trimming and J lost 9 bases, with 15 bases between them.

The rearrangement joins TRBV19 to TRBJ1-2, with unresolved D. This CDR3 has 15 amino acids. CDR1 is LNHDA and CDR2 is SQIVND in the germline V gene (reference sequence). V gave up 4 bases and J gave up 2 bases, with 14 bases separating them. CDR3 sequence reads: CASSTDLGANYGYTF. CDR3 coding DNA: TGTGCCAGTAGTACCGATCTGGGCGCAAACTATGGCTACACCTTC.

This clone has more than one count but fewer than ten. The V and J genes are TRBV11-2 and TRBJ2-5, with TRBD2 identical over 7 bases. The CDR3 has 15 residues. V lost 5 bases to trimming and J lost 5 bases; unmatched junction nucleotides: 11. The V gene's germline CDR1 is SGHAT and CDR2 FQNNGV. The CDR3 DNA sequence: TGTGCCAGCAGCCAAAGCGGGATGGGTACGGAGACCCAGTACTTC. This sequence encodes CASSQSGMGTETQYF.

This clone was seen a single time. The chain recombines TRBV28 with TRBJ2-3; D gene unclear. The CDR3 consists of 14 residues. Germline V CDR1 and CDR2: MDHEN, SYDVKM. V dropped 3 bases and J dropped 6 bases, with 13 bases sitting between them. The CDR3 sequence: CASSLSGLLDTQYF. The CDR3 nucleotides read TGTGCCAGCAGTTTGTCAGGTCTCTTGGATACGCAGTATTTT.

The J gene is TRBJ1-4, the V gene TRBV5-8; 8 bases line up with TRBD1. The ends lost 0 bases at V and 6 bases at J; junction bases unmatched: 4. The CDR3 runs to 15 residues. CDR1 and CDR2 from the germline V gene are SGHTS and YDEGEE. CDR3 bases: TGTGCCAGCAGCTTGGGGGGACAGGTTCATGAAAAACTGTTTTTT. It translates to CASSLGGQVHEKLFF.

V is TRBV5-1 and J is TRBJ1-3; TRBD1 might be the D (6 bases). The CDR3 loop spans 14 amino acids. In germline, CDR1 is SGHRS, CDR2 YFSETQ. Trimming shortened V by 4 bases and J by 0 bases, and 8 bases separated the two germline ends. CDR3 residues: CASSATGSGNTIYF. The DNA of the CDR3 is TGCGCCAGCAGCGCGACAGGCTCTGGAAACACCATATATTTT.

The count of this clone is one. The rearrangement joins TRBV5-1 to TRBJ1-3; D not resolved. Trimming took 0 bases from V and 0 from J, leaving 7 bases between them. CDR3 length: 15 residues. The germline V gene encodes CDR1 SGHRS and CDR2 YFSETQ. Written as DNA, the CDR3 is TGCGCCAGCAGCTTGGGGCAGTACTCTGGAAACACCATATATTTT. The encoded protein is CASSLGQYSGNTIYF.

This sequence joins TRBV6-5 and TRBJ2-7, with TRBD2 as a possible D gene (6 bases). Per the germline V gene, CDR1 is MNHEY and CDR2 is SVGAGI. Trimming removed 7 bases at V and 4 bases at J, with 17 bases between. This CDR3 has 14 amino acids. The CDR3 spells CASTFRLASYEQYF. CDR3 in DNA: TGTGCCAGCACGTTTCGGCTAGCGAGTTACGAGCAGTACTTC.

The V gene is TRBV29-1, the J gene TRBJ2-4, with 8 bases fitting TRBD2. Losses at the gene ends were 5 bases for V and 6 bases for J; bases not matched to a gene: 9. The CDR3 is made up of 14 amino acids. The germline V gene has CDR1 SQVTM and CDR2 ANQGSEA. In nucleotides, the CDR3 is TGCAGCGTTTCCGGGCGACTAGCGCGAAACATTCAGTACTTC. Translated: CSVSGRLARNIQYF. Supplemented by reference TRBV29-1 and TRBJ2-4, the full variable domain reads SAVISQKPSRDICQRGTSLTIQCQVDSQVTMMFWYRQQPGQSLTLIATANQGSEATYESGFVIDKFPISRPNLTFSTLTVSNMSPEDSSIYLCSVSGRLARNIQYFGAGTRLSVL.

The chain couples TRBV5-1 to TRBJ2-6; 11 positions agree with TRBD2. The CDR3 contains 17 residues. Germline V gene sequence: CDR1 SGHRS, CDR2 YFSETQ. V shed 0 bases, J shed 2 bases, and the junction held 1 base outside the gene matches. The CDR3, as DNA: TGCGCCAGCAGCTTGGGACTAGCGGGAACTGGGGCCAACGTCCTGACTTTC. Its translation is CASSLGLAGTGANVLTF.

Comment on this clone: Relative to the germline gene, one junction end is altered; a read error may explain this. This sequence joins TRBV3-1 (or the pseudogene TRBV3-2) and TRBJ2-7; 11 bases line up with TRBD2. The length of the CDR3 is 13 residues. Germline lookup yields CDR1 LGHDT and CDR2 YNNKEL (reference sequence). The CDR3 sequence: CASSQVGLAEIDF. The DNA of the CDR3 is TGTGCCAGCAGCCAAGTGGGACTAGCGGAGATAGACTTC.

The rearrangement uses TRBV6-5 and TRBJ2-1, with a tentative D call TRBD2 (6 bases). Between the trimmed V and J ends, which lost 6 bases and 3 bases, there was a span of 15 bases. This CDR3 is 15 amino acids long. The germline V gene encodes CDR1 MNHEY and CDR2 SVGAGI. CDR3 loop: CASRIDPGGYNEQFF. The CDR3 DNA is TGTGCCAGCAGGATTGACCCCGGGGGCTACAATGAGCAGTTCTTC.

The sample holds one count of this clone. V and J are TRBV2 and TRBJ2-7, with TRBD2 identical over 7 bases. The germline V gene encodes CDR1 SNHLY and CDR2 FYNNEI. V dropped 9 bases and J dropped 3; count of bases not matched to a gene: 14. The CDR3 covers 15 residues. CDR3 loop: CASWALAGQIYEQYF. The CDR3 DNA is TGTGCCAGTTGGGCTTTAGCGGGCCAAATCTACGAGCAGTACTTC.

This sequence joins TRBV6-2 or TRBV6-3 and TRBJ2-2, with D tentatively TRBD2 (5 bases). V lost 2 bases and J 13 bases, leaving 14 bases between the germline ends. The CDR3 has 13 amino acids. Germline V gene data show CDR1 as MNHEY and CDR2 as SVGEGT. This CDR3 reads CASSYIDSRGLFF. The CDR3 nucleotides are TGTGCCAGCAGTTACATCGACTCCCGGGGGCTGTTTTTT.

The chain is built from TRBV7-9 and TRBJ1-2; maybe TRBD1 (5 bases). This CDR3 contains 16 residues. Between the trimmed V and J ends, which lost 3 bases and 1 base, there was a span of 15 bases. The germline CDR1 and CDR2 sequences are SEHNR and FQNEAQ (reference sequence). The chain's CDR3 is CASSLSPQEVNYGYTF. CDR3 nucleotide sequence: TGTGCCAGCAGCTTGAGCCCACAGGAAGTTAACTATGGCTACACCTTC.

This chain connects TRBV28 to TRBJ2-7; perhaps TRBD1 as D (6 bases). V was pared by 5 bases and J by 2 bases, with 13 bases between. Germline CDR1 and CDR2: MDHEN and SYDVKM. CDR3 length equals 14 residues. DNA for the CDR3: TGTGCCAGCAGTGAGCCCCGGACAGCCTACGAGCAGTACTTC. Protein product: CASSEPRTAYEQYF.

This chain joins TRBV19 and TRBJ1-5, with D unclear. V was cut by 0 bases and J by 6 bases, with 9 bases left in between. Germline V gene lookup returns CDR1 LNHDA and CDR2 SQIVND (reference sequence). The CDR3 extends over 14 amino acids. DNA of the CDR3: TGTGCCAGTAGTATAGATCATAACGGTCAGCCCCAGCATTTT. This sequence encodes CASSIDHNGQPQHF.

The J gene is TRBJ1-6, the V gene TRBV6-1; D remains unclear. This CDR3 contains 17 residues. Germline V lookup: CDR1 MNHNS, CDR2 SASEGT. The V end was cut by 3 bases, the J end by 0 bases, with 12 bases between. CDR3 protein: CASSDEGASSYNSPLHF. CDR3 bases: TGTGCCAGCAGTGATGAGGGAGCTAGCTCCTATAATTCACCCCTCCACTTT.

The chain joins TRBV7-2 to TRBJ1-6; a possible D gene is TRBD1 (6 bases). The CDR3 runs 15 residues. V lost 5 bases and J 9 bases, leaving 17 bases between the germline ends. Germline assignment: CDR1 SGHTA and CDR2 FQGNSA. In DNA form, the CDR3 reads TGTGCCAGCAGCCCCAGACAGGCGGGTAGTTCACCCCTCCACTTT. As protein: CASSPRQAGSSPLHF.